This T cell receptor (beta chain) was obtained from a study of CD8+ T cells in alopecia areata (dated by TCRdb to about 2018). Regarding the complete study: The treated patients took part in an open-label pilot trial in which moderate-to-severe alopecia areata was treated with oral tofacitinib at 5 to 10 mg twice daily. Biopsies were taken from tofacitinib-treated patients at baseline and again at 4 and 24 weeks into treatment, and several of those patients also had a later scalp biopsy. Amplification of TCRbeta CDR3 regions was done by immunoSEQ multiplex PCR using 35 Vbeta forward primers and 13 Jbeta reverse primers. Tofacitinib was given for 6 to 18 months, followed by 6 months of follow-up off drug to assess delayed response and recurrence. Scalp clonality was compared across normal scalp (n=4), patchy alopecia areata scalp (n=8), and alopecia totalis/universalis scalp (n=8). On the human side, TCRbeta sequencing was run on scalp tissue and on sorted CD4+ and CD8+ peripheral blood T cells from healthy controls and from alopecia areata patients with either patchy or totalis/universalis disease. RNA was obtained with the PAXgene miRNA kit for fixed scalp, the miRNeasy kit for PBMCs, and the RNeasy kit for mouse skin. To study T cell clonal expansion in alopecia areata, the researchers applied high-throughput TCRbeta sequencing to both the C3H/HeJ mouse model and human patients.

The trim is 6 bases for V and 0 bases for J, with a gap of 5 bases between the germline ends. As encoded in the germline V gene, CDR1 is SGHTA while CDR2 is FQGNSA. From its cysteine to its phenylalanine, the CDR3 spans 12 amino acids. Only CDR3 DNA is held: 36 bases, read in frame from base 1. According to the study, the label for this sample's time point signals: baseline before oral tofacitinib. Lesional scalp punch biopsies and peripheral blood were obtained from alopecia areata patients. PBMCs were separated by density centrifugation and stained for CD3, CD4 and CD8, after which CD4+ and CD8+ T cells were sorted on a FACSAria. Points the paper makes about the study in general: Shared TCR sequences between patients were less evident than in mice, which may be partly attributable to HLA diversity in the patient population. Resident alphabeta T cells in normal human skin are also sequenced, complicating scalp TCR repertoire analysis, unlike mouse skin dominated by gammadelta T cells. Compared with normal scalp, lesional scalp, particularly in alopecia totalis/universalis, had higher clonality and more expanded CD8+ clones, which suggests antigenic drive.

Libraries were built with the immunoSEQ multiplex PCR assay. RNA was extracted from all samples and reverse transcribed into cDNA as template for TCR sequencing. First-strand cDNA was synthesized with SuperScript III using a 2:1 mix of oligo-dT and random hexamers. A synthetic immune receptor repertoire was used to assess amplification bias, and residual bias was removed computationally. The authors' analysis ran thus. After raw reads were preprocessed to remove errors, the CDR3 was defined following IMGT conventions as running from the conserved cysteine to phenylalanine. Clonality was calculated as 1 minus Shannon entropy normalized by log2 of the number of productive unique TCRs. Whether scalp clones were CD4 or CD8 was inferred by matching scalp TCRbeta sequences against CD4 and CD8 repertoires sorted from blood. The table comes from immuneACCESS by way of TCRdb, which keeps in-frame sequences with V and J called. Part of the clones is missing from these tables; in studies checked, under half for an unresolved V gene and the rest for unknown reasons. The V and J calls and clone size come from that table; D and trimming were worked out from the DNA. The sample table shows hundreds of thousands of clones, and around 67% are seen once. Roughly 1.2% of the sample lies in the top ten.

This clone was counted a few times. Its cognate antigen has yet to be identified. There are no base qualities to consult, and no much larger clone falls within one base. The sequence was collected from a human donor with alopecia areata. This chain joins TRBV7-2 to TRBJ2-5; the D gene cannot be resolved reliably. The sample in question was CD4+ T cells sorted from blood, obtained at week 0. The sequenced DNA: TGTGCCAGCAGTCAGTACCAAGAGACCCAGTACTTC. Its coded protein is CASSQYQETQYF.